This T cell receptor (beta chain) was sequenced during a study of early T cells in non-severe SARS-CoV-2 infection (dated by TCRdb to about 2021). At the level of the whole study: Bulk RNA from unsorted whole blood was used for TCR sequencing, so alpha and beta chains could not be paired. Overall study results and their limits: VDJdb matching was skewed toward anti-spike CD8 responses and likely underestimated virus-specific expansions, missing private and CD4 specificities.

Library prep was done by 5' RACE. TCRdb names NextSeq 500 as the instrument used. The TCR library protocol attached unique molecular identifiers to individual cDNA molecules to correct for sequencing error and PCR bias. TCR alpha and beta chains were both sequenced, and the abundances of alpha and beta sequences in each sample were closely correlated with each other. The authors' pipeline ran thus. Decombinator V4 was used to perform V gene, J gene and CDR3 annotation of TCR sequences. TCRs were defined as expanded if a significant change between any two time points was detected under a Poisson model with p below 0.0001. TCR abundances were normalised to the total number of TCRs sequenced in each sample and reported as counts per million. MAIT TCRs were defined by TRAV1-2 paired with TRAJ12, TRAJ20 or TRAJ33, and iNKT TCRs by TRAV10 paired with TRAJ18. A search of VDJdb, accessed on 1 November 2021, was run for TCRs annotated to CMV, EBV and SARS-CoV-2, with TCRs annotated for multiple antigens excluded. In-frame beta chains were kept once TCRdb had trimmed the public reads at Q25 with fastp and called clones with MiXCR. Each record represents a unique CDR3 protein, reported with the most common genes and DNA among its rows. The V and J calls here are based on TCRdb, not the publication. For this sample the table gives about 61,000 distinct CDR3 sequences, of which about 12% were detected only once. Roughly 1.2% of the sample is taken by the ten largest.

The study was a case-control design nested within a healthcare worker cohort in London, UK, with weekly nasopharyngeal swab PCR tests and blood sampling. Healthcare workers were enrolled in the week of the UK lockdown, from 23 to 31 March 2020, and were followed every week for up to 16 weeks. Remarks on this clonotype: Its antigen remains unidentified. Base qualities are not recorded, but no much larger clone differs from it by a single base.

The germline V gene (reference sequence) yields MNHEY for CDR1 and SMNVEV for CDR2. The CDR3, from cysteine to phenylalanine, totals 14 residues. Left in the record is the CDR3 DNA by itself, 42 bases read in frame from the first base. The junction carries 15 bases between V and J, which are trimmed by 5 bases and 5 bases respectively. The sequence joins TRBV27 to TRBJ2-5; a weak D assignment points to TRBD2 (6 bases agree). The sequenced sample was whole blood, obtained at baseline. The origin of this receptor is an adult who was a healthcare worker with PCR-confirmed SARS-CoV-2 infection or an uninfected control (not recorded which). The donor label of this sample is uncertain. For the CDR3, the sequence is CASSPRDPLETQYF. The sequenced DNA: TGTGCCAGCAGTCCGCGGGACCCTCTGGAGACCCAGTACTTC.